Listed below are T cell receptor beta chains from one sample, sequenced in a study of T cells in Graves' hyperthyroidism and ophthalmopathy. TCRdb re-analysed the multiplex PCR reads in MiXCR, keeping a single row per CDR3 protein. Found here are hundreds of thousands of distinct CDR3 sequences, approximately 15% of them singletons; the top ten hold roughly 13%. The material sequenced was blood. These receptors originate from a woman aged 40 to 49 with Graves' hyperthyroidism. Each CDR3 is given with its conserved first and last residue. The D gene is left open where the match is weak. Clone size is given for some rows only: seen once, a few or many times, or a class if the clone is expanded.

v_gene,d_gene,abundance,j_gene,CDR3aa,CDR3nt
TRBV27,TRBD1,many,TRBJ2-2,CASKQGPYTGELFF,TGTGCCAGCAAACAGGGGCCCTACACCGGGGAGCTGTTTTTT
TRBV2,TRBD2,-,TRBJ2-3,CASSSTSGRLLGTDTQYF,TGTGCCAGCAGTAGCACTAGCGGGAGGCTGCTGGGGACAGATACGCAGTATTTT
TRBV13,TRBD2,-,TRBJ2-1,CASSVGTSGILNEQFF,TGTGCCAGCAGCGTAGGGACTAGCGGGATCCTCAATGAGCAGTTCTTC
TRBV6-1,-,many,TRBJ2-7,CASSEIVVGAQGEQYF,TGTGCCAGCAGTGAAATAGTAGTAGGGGCGCAAGGCGAGCAGTACTTC
TRBV7-7,TRBD2,few,TRBJ2-1,CASSWGLAPGNEQFF,TGTGCTAGCAGCTGGGGACTAGCCCCGGGTAATGAGCAGTTCTTC
TRBV6-1,TRBD2,-,TRBJ2-1,CASSKARGAGGLLSYNEQFF,TGTGCCAGCAGTAAAGCCAGGGGAGCGGGAGGACTTCTTTCCTACAATGAGCAGTTCTTC
TRBV11-2,-,-,TRBJ2-5,CASSLTYRVGETQYF,TGTGCCAGCAGCTTAACCTACAGGGTAGGGGAGACCCAGTACTTC
TRBV6-1,-,-,TRBJ1-4,CASSELGGASGEKLFF,TGTGCCAGCAGTGAATTGGGAGGGGCCTCAGGTGAAAAACTGTTTTTT
TRBV30,-,many,TRBJ2-3,CAWKGGTDTQYF,TGTGCCTGGAAGGGGGGTACAGATACGCAGTATTTT
TRBV19,TRBD2,many,TRBJ2-1,CASMKTSSGDEQFF,TGTGCCAGTATGAAGACTAGCTCGGGTGATGAGCAGTTCTTC
TRBV20-1,-,-,TRBJ2-5,CSARQSIDYSQETQYF,TGCAGTGCTAGACAATCCATCGACTATTCCCAAGAGACCCAGTACTTC
TRBV30,TRBD1,many,TRBJ1-6,CAWSERQGYNSPLHF,TGTGCCTGGAGTGAAAGACAGGGGTATAATTCACCCCTCCACTTT
TRBV5-1,TRBD1,-,TRBJ1-2,CASSLVGQGGYGYTF,TGCGCCAGCAGCTTGGTAGGACAGGGTGGCTATGGCTACACCTTC
TRBV20-1,-,few,TRBJ1-1,CSARKAAPNTEAFF,TGCAGTGCTAGGAAGGCAGCTCCAAACACTGAAGCTTTCTTT
TRBV6-5,TRBD1,many,TRBJ1-1,CASSYSGTGVINTEAFF,TGTGCCAGCAGTTACTCTGGGACAGGGGTGATCAACACTGAAGCTTTCTTT
TRBV28,-,many,TRBJ2-7,CASSLPASGLVYEQYF,TGTGCCAGCAGTTTACCCGCATCGGGATTAGTCTACGAGCAGTACTTC
TRBV28,-,few,TRBJ1-1,CASRDSLDPAFF,TGTGCCAGCAGGGATTCCCTGGACCCGGCTTTCTTT
TRBV30,-,many,TRBJ2-1,CAWTVGNEQFF,TGTGCCTGGACAGTCGGAAATGAGCAGTTCTTC
TRBV20-1,-,-,TRBJ2-1,CSARDQNTYNEQFF,TGCAGTGCTAGAGATCAGAACACTTACAATGAGCAGTTCTTC
TRBV12-3/TRBV12-4,-,many,TRBJ1-2,CASSADGPYGYTF,TGTGCCAGCAGCGCGGACGGACCGTATGGCTACACCTTC
TRBV24-1,-,-,TRBJ1-5,CATSIGGNQPQHF,TGTGCCACCTCTATTGGGGGCAATCAGCCCCAGCATTTT
TRBV15,-,-,TRBJ2-1,CATSIIRDEQFF,TGTGCCACCAGCATCATCAGGGATGAGCAGTTCTTC
TRBV27,TRBD1,few,TRBJ1-4,CASSPGQGILNEKLFF,TGTGCCAGCAGTCCGGGACAGGGAATCCTAAATGAAAAACTGTTTTTT
TRBV2,-,few,TRBJ1-6,CASSETGDSPLHF,TGTGCCAGCAGTGAAACAGGAGATTCACCCCTCCACTTT
TRBV28,-,many,TRBJ1-4,CASSPGGPGVWEKLFF,TGTGCCAGCAGCCCCGGGGGGCCCGGCGTTTGGGAAAAACTGTTTTTT
TRBV7-3,-,many,TRBJ1-1,CASSFQAMNTEAFF,TGTGCCAGCAGCTTTCAGGCTATGAACACTGAAGCTTTCTTT
TRBV5-1,-,-,TRBJ2-4,CASSQDGTNIQYF,TGCGCCAGCAGCCAAGATGGGACTAACATTCAGTACTTC
TRBV19,TRBD1,-,TRBJ1-5,CASSGQGYQPQHF,TGTGCCAGTAGTGGACAGGGGTATCAGCCCCAGCATTTT
TRBV5-8,TRBD1,few,TRBJ2-3,CASSGRTGGFDTQYF,TGTGCCAGCAGCGGAAGGACAGGGGGCTTCGATACGCAGTATTTT
TRBV10-2,-,few,TRBJ2-3,CASSESTGPRVDTQYF,TGCGCCAGCAGTGAGTCGACAGGCCCGAGGGTAGATACGCAGTATTTT
TRBV7-7,TRBD1,many,TRBJ1-1,CASSQLCKDRGNTEAFF,TGTGCTAGCAGCCAACTATGTAAAGACAGGGGGAACACTGAAGCTTTCTTT
TRBV12-3/TRBV12-4,TRBD1,many,TRBJ1-5,CASSLAGTGAYQPQHF,TGTGCCAGCAGTTTAGCAGGGACAGGGGCATATCAGCCCCAGCATTTT
TRBV19,TRBD2,many,TRBJ2-3,CASSTTSGSTDTQYF,TGTGCCAGTAGTACGACTAGCGGAAGCACAGATACGCAGTATTTT
TRBV19,-,few,TRBJ1-1,CASSMGRESSRAFF,TGTGCCAGTAGTATGGGCAGGGAGAGTTCAAGAGCTTTCTTT
TRBV7-6,TRBD1,-,TRBJ2-7,CASSSQGQARGEQYF,TGTGCCAGCAGTTCCCAGGGACAGGCTAGGGGCGAGCAGTACTTC